Presented here are 32 T cell receptor beta chains from one specimen sequenced in a study of T cell changes during pregnancy in multiple sclerosis. Here immunoSEQ multiplex PCR was the method, and the copy in TCRdb shows in-frame clones only, minus some. In the table there are some 74,000 clones, 85% to 95% of which are singletons. Sequencing was performed on peripheral blood, taken before pregnancy. These receptors came from a female donor with multiple sclerosis, enrolled in a pregnancy study.

A note on this clone: At one end the junction does not follow the germline gene, possibly because of a read error. The chain is built from TRBV5-1 and TRBJ2-1; TRBD2 matches 7 bases. This CDR3 has 16 residues. Germline V gene sequence: CDR1 SGHRS, CDR2 YFSETQ. CDR3 nucleotide sequence: TGCGCCAGCAACTTGGGTGCGGGAGCGGGCTACAATGAGCAGTTCTTC. Translation: CASNLGAGAGYNEQFF.

V and J are TRBV2 and TRBJ1-4; TRBD1 aligns across 9 bases. Per the germline V gene, CDR1 is SNHLY and CDR2 is FYNNEI. Trimming at V came to 4 bases and at J to 11 bases, leaving 8 bases not matched to a gene. The CDR3 has 14 residues. This chain's CDR3 is CASSGQGTGFKLFF. The CDR3 nucleotides are TGTGCCAGCAGTGGGCAAGGGACAGGGTTCAAACTGTTTTTT. The complete variable domain, with remaining parts taken from reference TRBV2 and TRBJ1-4, reads EPEVTQTPSHQVTQMGQEVILRCVPISNHLYFYWYRQILGQKVEFLVSFYNNEISEKSEIFDDQFSVERPDGSNFTLKIRSTKLEDSAMYFCASSGQGTGFKLFFGSGTQLSVL.

The J gene is TRBJ2-1, the V gene TRBV20-1, with unresolved D. The V gene's germline CDR1 is DFQATT and CDR2 SNEGSKA (reference sequence). V lost 4 bases and J lost 10, with 11 bases in between. There are 11 residues in the CDR3. CDR3 sequence reads: CSATSVQEQFF. In DNA, the CDR3 is TGCAGTGCTACTTCCGTCCAGGAGCAGTTCTTC.

V and J are TRBV4-1 and TRBJ1-3; no reliable D call. The germline V gene encodes CDR1 MGHRA and CDR2 YSYEKL. The CDR3 length is 16 residues. Trimming pared 3 bases from V and 0 bases from J, leaving 12 bases between. This chain's CDR3 is CASSHRTVVSGNTIYF. The CDR3 coding sequence is TGCGCCAGCAGCCACCGAACAGTCGTCTCTGGAAACACCATATATTTT.

The chain couples TRBV19 to TRBJ2-4, with TRBD1 matching 7 bases. V shed 1 base, J shed 9 bases, and the junction held 12 bases outside the gene matches. This CDR3 comprises 16 residues. CDR1 LNHDA and CDR2 SQIVND come from the germline V gene (reference sequence). DNA of the CDR3: TGTGCCAGTAGTATAGGGAAGACAGGGACCTCGGGCATTCAGTACTTC. Amino acid sequence: CASSIGKTGTSGIQYF. The full variable domain, in which reference TRBV19 and TRBJ2-4 provide the parts outside the CDR3, is DGGITQSPKYLFRKEGQNVTLSCEQNLNHDAMYWYRQDPGQGLRLIYYSQIVNDFQKGDIAEGYSVSREKKESFPLTVTSAQKNPTAFYLCASSIGKTGTSGIQYFGAGTRLSVL.

The V call is TRBV28, the J call TRBJ1-1; D uncertain. CDR1 and CDR2 (germline): MDHEN, SYDVKM. The CDR3 runs to 14 residues. Deletions cut 7 bases from V and 5 bases from J, with 17 bases between. CDR3 DNA: TGTGCCAGCACCAACAGAGGGAGGGAGACTGAAGCTTTCTTT. Protein product: CASTNRGRETEAFF.

The chain is built from TRBV18 and TRBJ1-1; a weak D match, TRBD1 (5 bases). V was shortened by 3 bases and J by 3 bases, with 17 bases between the two germline ends. Germline CDR1 and CDR2: KGHSH and LQKENI. The CDR3 has 16 amino acids. Here the CDR3 DNA reads TGTGCCAGCTCACCTACTCTTATTGGAGGGGACACTGAAGCTTTCTTT. Its translation is CASSPTLIGGDTEAFF.

J is TRBJ1-1 and V is TRBV7-9; D may be TRBD1 (5 bases). The CDR3 length is 14 residues. V lost 6 bases and J 0 bases, leaving 11 bases between the germline ends. Germline assignment: CDR1 SEHNR and CDR2 FQNEAQ (reference sequence). As DNA, the CDR3 is TGTGCCAGCAGTATACAGGTCCTGAACACTGAAGCTTTCTTT. Translating gives CASSIQVLNTEAFF.

The chain couples TRBV7-2 to TRBJ2-1, with 7 bases fitting TRBD2. CDR1 SGHTA and CDR2 FQGNSA come from the germline V gene. V dropped 5 bases and J dropped 0; count of bases not matched to a gene: 10. The CDR3 loop spans 17 amino acids. CDR3 amino acids: CASSPTSAARSYNEQFF. The CDR3 region has the DNA TGTGCCAGCAGCCCCACTAGCGCAGCTCGCTCCTACAATGAGCAGTTCTTC.

The chain links TRBV28 to TRBJ1-1; 10 nucleotides align to TRBD1. Per germline, CDR1 MDHEN and CDR2 SYDVKM. Trimming took 6 bases from V and 4 from J; bases not matched to a gene: 5. This CDR3 has 14 amino acids. The CDR3 nucleotides read TGTGCCAGCAGAGTTAGGACAGGGGGCACTGAAGCTTTCTTT. It is translated as CASRVRTGGTEAFF. The variable domain in full, completed from reference TRBV28 and TRBJ1-1, reads DVKVTQSSRYLVKRTGEKVFLECVQDMDHENMFWYRQDPGLGLRLIYFSYDVKMKEKGDIPEGYSVSREKKERFSLILESASTNQTSMYLCASRVRTGGTEAFFGQGTRLTVV.

The genes are TRBV6-4 and TRBJ2-6; 11 nucleotides match TRBD1. V shed 5 bases and J 3 bases; nucleotides not matched to a gene: 15. Germline values: CDR1 MRHNA, CDR2 SNTAGT. The CDR3 has 20 residues. The CDR3 bases are TGTGCCAGCAGTTCTGATCCCCGGGACAGGGGGTCTCTTGGGGCCAACGTCCTGACTTTC. This sequence encodes CASSSDPRDRGSLGANVLTF.

The chain couples TRBV10-2 to TRBJ2-7; D unresolved. V was shortened by 3 bases and J by 3 bases, with 12 bases between the two germline ends. The V gene's germline CDR1 is WSHSY and CDR2 SAAADI. The CDR3 loop spans 14 amino acids. CDR3 sequence: CASSDPPGVYEQYF. The CDR3 DNA reads as TGCGCCAGCAGTGATCCCCCAGGCGTCTACGAGCAGTACTTC.

The chain links TRBV4-3 to TRBJ2-1, with a tentative D call TRBD2 (5 bases). The CDR3 runs to 16 residues. Trimming cost V 0 bases and J 4 bases, with 13 bases left between them. The germline V gene has CDR1 LGHNA and CDR2 YSLEER. The CDR3 coding sequence is TGCGCCAGCAGCCAAGATGGTTCCGGGGTATACAATGAGCAGTTCTTC. Its translation: CASSQDGSGVYNEQFF.

V and J are TRBV4-1 and TRBJ1-5; D is unclear. The CDR3 length is 14 residues. Germline V gene sequence: CDR1 MGHRA, CDR2 YSYEKL. Trimming took 4 bases from V and 6 from J, leaving 13 bases between them. The CDR3 is CASSPHDGGQPQHF. CDR3 in DNA: TGCGCCAGCAGCCCCCATGATGGAGGTCAGCCCCAGCATTTT.

This sequence joins TRBV6-1 and TRBJ2-1, with 8 bases that match TRBD2. CDR3 length: 15 residues. The germline CDR1 and CDR2 sequences are MNHNS and SASEGT. The J segment lost 7 bases and the V segment lost 7 bases, leaving 12 bases of the junction unmatched. The chain's CDR3 is CASTSGAGGGNEQFF. The DNA for the CDR3 is TGTGCCAGCACGTCCGGGGCGGGAGGCGGTAATGAGCAGTTCTTC.

The chain uses TRBV28 and TRBJ2-3; 9 nucleotides match TRBD2. Germline assignment: CDR1 MDHEN and CDR2 SYDVKM. V lost 3 bases and J lost 5; bases outside the gene matches: 6. CDR3 length: 15 amino acids. CDR3 nucleotides: TGTGCCAGCAGTTTTGGCGGGAGGGCCCAAGATACGCAGTATTTT. This translates into CASSFGGRAQDTQYF.

The chain has TRBV10-3 and TRBJ2-1, with no clear D. Per germline, CDR1 ENHRY and CDR2 SYGVKD. The CDR3 runs 11 residues. Trimming left V 5 bases short and J 5 bases short, with 4 bases between. In DNA form, the CDR3 reads TGTGCCATCAGTCCTAACAATGAGCAGTTCTTC. Encoded protein: CAISPNNEQFF.

This clone has just one count. The chain links TRBV9 to TRBJ2-7, with 9 positions matching TRBD2. CDR1 SGDLS and CDR2 YYNGEE come from the germline V gene. There are 15 residues in the CDR3. Germline trimming cut 0 bases from V and 5 bases from J; bases unmatched to any gene: 6. CDR3 amino acids: CASSVVGSGSNEQYF. In nucleotides, the CDR3 is TGTGCCAGCAGCGTAGTCGGTAGCGGGAGTAACGAGCAGTACTTC. Based on the CDR3 plus reference TRBV9 and TRBJ2-7, the full variable domain is DSGVTQTPKHLITATGQRVTLRCSPRSGDLSVYWYQQSLDQGLQFLIQYYNGEERAKGNILERFSAQQFPDLHSELNLSSLELGDSALYFCASSVVGSGSNEQYFGPGTRLTVT.

This rearrangement joins TRBV2 to TRBJ1-4; possibly TRBD1 for D (6 bases). V lost 6 bases to trimming and J lost 5 bases, with 22 bases between them. The CDR3 is 17 residues long. CDR1 SNHLY and CDR2 FYNNEI come from the germline V gene. CDR3 bases: TGTGCCAGCAGAAGGGACACTTTTGGTGGTCAAAATGAAAAACTGTTTTTT. Protein: CASRRDTFGGQNEKLFF. The full variable domain, with the rest looked up from reference TRBV2 and TRBJ1-4, is EPEVTQTPSHQVTQMGQEVILRCVPISNHLYFYWYRQILGQKVEFLVSFYNNEISEKSEIFDDQFSVERPDGSNFTLKIRSTKLEDSAMYFCASRRDTFGGQNEKLFFGSGTQLSVL.

The genes are TRBV7-2 and TRBJ1-5, with D unclear. The CDR3 runs to 15 residues. The germline gives CDR1 SGHTA, CDR2 FQGNSA. V gave up 5 bases and J gave up 5 bases, with 16 bases separating them. The CDR3 spells CASSIGPFGDQPQHF. The CDR3 DNA reads as TGTGCCAGCAGCATCGGACCCTTCGGGGATCAGCCCCAGCATTTT.

The gene calls are TRBV2 and TRBJ1-2; D not resolved. Germline lookup yields CDR1 SNHLY and CDR2 FYNNEI. CDR3 length: 14 residues. V gave up 1 base and J gave up 4 bases, with 10 bases separating them. CDR3 sequence reads: CASSEGTARYGYTF. In DNA, the CDR3 is TGTGCCAGCAGTGAAGGTACAGCTCGCTATGGCTACACCTTC.

The V gene is TRBV28, the J gene TRBJ2-1; 10 bases agree with TRBD2. Trimming took 7 bases from V and 4 from J; bases not matched to a gene: 10. CDR1 is MDHEN, CDR2 SYDVKM, per germline. This CDR3 is 16 amino acids long. This CDR3 is CASTTYSGRTYNEQFF. Written as DNA, the CDR3 is TGTGCCAGCACTACGTATAGCGGGAGGACATACAATGAGCAGTTCTTC.

The J gene is TRBJ2-7, the V gene TRBV7-9; TRBD1 might be the D (5 bases). The V gene's germline CDR1 is SEHNR and CDR2 FQNEAQ (reference sequence). The CDR3 runs to 16 residues. V was trimmed by 6 bases and J by 3 bases, leaving 21 bases between them. The CDR3: CASSNDRPPDLYEQYF. CDR3 in DNA: TGTGCCAGCAGTAACGACAGACCACCCGATCTCTACGAGCAGTACTTC.

The chain combines TRBV2 with TRBJ2-7; the match to TRBD1 covers 7 bases. J was trimmed by 1 base and V by 7 bases; bases with no gene match: 4. This CDR3 comprises 13 residues. CDR1 is SNHLY, CDR2 FYNNEI, per germline. Here the CDR3 reads CASMGQNSYEQYF. In nucleotides, the CDR3 is TGTGCCAGCATGGGACAGAATTCCTACGAGCAGTACTTC.

The V gene is TRBV29-1, the J gene TRBJ2-1; D is undetermined. CDR1 is SQVTM, CDR2 ANQGSEA, per germline. Trimming cost V 4 bases and J 6 bases, with 7 bases left between them. This CDR3 has 11 amino acids. In nucleotides, the CDR3 is TGCAGCGTTGGTGCGATCAATGAGCAGTTCTTC. Protein sequence: CSVGAINEQFF.

The chain employs TRBV4-3 and TRBJ2-3; TRBD2 matches at 8 bases. The CDR3 totals 17 residues. Trimming at V came to 3 bases and at J to 0 bases, leaving 8 bases not matched to a gene. Germline V CDR1 and CDR2: LGHNA, YSLEER. The CDR3 sequence: CASSQGLAGSSTDTQYF. CDR3 nucleotide sequence: TGCGCCAGCAGCCAGGGGCTAGCGGGCTCTAGCACAGATACGCAGTATTTT.

The rearrangement uses TRBV11-3 and TRBJ2-7, with 13 bases fitting TRBD2. Germline CDR1 is SGHNT and CDR2 is YENEEA. The ends lost 5 bases at V and 13 bases at J; junction bases unmatched: 11. The CDR3 extends over 14 amino acids. In DNA form, the CDR3 reads TGTGCCAGCAGCCCCTCCAGGACTAGCGGGAGTTCTTACTTC. It translates to CASSPSRTSGSSYF.

V gene TRBV4-3 combines with J gene TRBJ1-2; D gene ambiguous. This CDR3 spans 15 amino acids. CDR1 is LGHNA, CDR2 YSLEER, per germline. The V gene lost 0 bases and the J gene lost 7 bases, with 15 bases spanning the gap. The CDR3: CASSQDNWSQSGYTF. CDR3 in DNA: TGCGCCAGCAGCCAAGATAATTGGAGTCAAAGTGGCTACACCTTC.

The chain carries TRBV6-1 and TRBJ1-2; 12 nucleotides match TRBD1. This CDR3 is 18 amino acids long. Germline V gives CDR1 MNHNS, CDR2 SASEGT. V was clipped by 1 base and J by 4 bases; unmatched bases: 10. CDR3 sequence: CASSEEGDRGPAGYGYTF. The CDR3 DNA is TGTGCCAGCAGTGAAGAGGGGGACAGGGGGCCAGCGGGCTATGGCTACACCTTC.

This clone was observed once. The chain carries TRBV27 and TRBJ2-3; no firm D call. The CDR3 runs to 14 residues. The V and J ends lost 2 bases and 4 bases respectively, with 10 bases between them. Germline V gene data show CDR1 as MNHEY and CDR2 as SMNVEV (reference sequence). The CDR3 loop reads CASSLLGGPDTQYF. CDR3 nucleotides: TGTGCCAGCAGTTTACTCGGTGGGCCAGATACGCAGTATTTT.

V and J are TRBV19 and TRBJ2-7; 8 bases match TRBD1. J gave up 7 bases and V 5 bases, and 7 bases lay outside the gene matches. In germline, CDR1 is LNHDA, CDR2 SQIVND (reference sequence). The CDR3 has 13 residues. CDR3 region: CASSPRDRNEQYF. CDR3 nucleotides: TGTGCCAGTAGTCCCCGGGACAGGAATGAGCAGTACTTC. Complete variable domain (other parts from reference TRBV19 and TRBJ2-7): DGGITQSPKYLFRKEGQNVTLSCEQNLNHDAMYWYRQDPGQGLRLIYYSQIVNDFQKGDIAEGYSVSREKKESFPLTVTSAQKNPTAFYLCASSPRDRNEQYFGPGTRLTVT.

This clone appeared a single time. This chain links TRBV25-1 with TRBJ2-1; TRBD2 aligns across 8 bases. This CDR3 comprises 16 residues. The germline V gene has CDR1 MGHDK and CDR2 SYGVNS. V dropped 2 bases and J dropped 3; count of bases not matched to a gene: 6. This chain's CDR3 is CASSEVGRAFYNEQFF. The DNA of the CDR3 is TGTGCCAGCAGTGAAGTCGGGAGGGCCTTCTACAATGAGCAGTTCTTC.